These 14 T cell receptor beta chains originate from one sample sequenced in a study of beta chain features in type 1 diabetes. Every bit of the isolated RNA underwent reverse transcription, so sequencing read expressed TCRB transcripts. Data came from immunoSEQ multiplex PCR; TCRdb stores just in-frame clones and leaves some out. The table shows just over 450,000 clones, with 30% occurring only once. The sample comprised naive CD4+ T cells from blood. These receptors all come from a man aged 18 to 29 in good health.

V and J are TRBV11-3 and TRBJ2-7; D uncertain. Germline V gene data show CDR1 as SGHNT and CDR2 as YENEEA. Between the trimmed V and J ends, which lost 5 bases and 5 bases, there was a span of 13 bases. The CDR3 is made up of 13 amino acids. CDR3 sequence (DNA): TGTGCCAGCAGCCGGAACGTGGCCAACGAGCAGTACTTC. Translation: CASSRNVANEQYF.

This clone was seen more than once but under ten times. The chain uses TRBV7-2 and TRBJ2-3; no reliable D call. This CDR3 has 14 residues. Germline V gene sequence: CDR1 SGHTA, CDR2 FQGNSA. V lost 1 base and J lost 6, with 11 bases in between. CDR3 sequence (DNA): TGTGCCAGCAGCTTAGGGCCGGCTCGGGATACGCAGTATTTT. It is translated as CASSLGPARDTQYF.

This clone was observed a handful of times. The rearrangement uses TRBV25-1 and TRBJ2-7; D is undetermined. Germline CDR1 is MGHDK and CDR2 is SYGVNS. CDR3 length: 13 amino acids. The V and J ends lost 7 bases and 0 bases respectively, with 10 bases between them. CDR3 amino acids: CASTPPTSYEQYF. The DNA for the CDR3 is TGTGCCAGCACCCCTCCGACCTCCTACGAGCAGTACTTC.

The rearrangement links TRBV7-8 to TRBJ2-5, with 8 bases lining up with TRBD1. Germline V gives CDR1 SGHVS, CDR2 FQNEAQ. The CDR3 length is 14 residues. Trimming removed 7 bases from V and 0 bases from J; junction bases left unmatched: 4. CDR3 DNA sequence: TGTGCCAGCACCCTGGACAGGGACCAAGAGACCCAGTACTTC. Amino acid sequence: CASTLDRDQETQYF.

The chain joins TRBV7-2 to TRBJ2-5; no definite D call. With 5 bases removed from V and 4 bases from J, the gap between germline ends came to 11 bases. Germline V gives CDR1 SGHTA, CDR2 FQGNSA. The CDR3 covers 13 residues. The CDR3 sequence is CASSDVVGETQYF. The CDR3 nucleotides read TGTGCCAGCAGCGACGTCGTGGGAGAGACCCAGTACTTC. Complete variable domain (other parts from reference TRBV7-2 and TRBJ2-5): GAGVSQSPSNKVTEKGKDVELRCDPISGHTALYWYRQSLGQGLEFLIYFQGNSAPDKSGLPSDRFSAERTGGSVSTLTIQRTQQEDSAVYLCASSDVVGETQYFGPGTRLLVL.

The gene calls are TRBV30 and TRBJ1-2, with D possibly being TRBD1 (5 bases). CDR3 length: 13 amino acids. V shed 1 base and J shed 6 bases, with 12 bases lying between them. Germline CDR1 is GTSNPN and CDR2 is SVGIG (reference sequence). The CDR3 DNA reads TGTGCCTGGAGTGAAGATCGGGGACATGGCTACACCTTC. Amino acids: CAWSEDRGHGYTF. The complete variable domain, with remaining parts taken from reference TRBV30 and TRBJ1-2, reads SQTIHQWPATLVQPVGSPLSLECTVEGTSNPNLYWYRQAAGRGLQLLFYSVGIGQISSEVPQNLSASRPQDRQFILSSKKLLLSDSGFYLCAWSEDRGHGYTFGSGTRLTVV.

Here the CDR3 reads CASSLDSPSVGYNEQFF. In DNA, the CDR3 is TGTGCCAGCAGCTTAGATAGCCCCAGCGTGGGATACAATGAGCAGTTCTTC. This chain connects TRBV11-2 to TRBJ2-1; D gene ambiguous. V gave up 0 bases and J gave up 4 bases, with 16 bases separating them. CDR1 and CDR2 from the germline V gene are SGHAT and FQNNGV. The CDR3 is 17 residues long.

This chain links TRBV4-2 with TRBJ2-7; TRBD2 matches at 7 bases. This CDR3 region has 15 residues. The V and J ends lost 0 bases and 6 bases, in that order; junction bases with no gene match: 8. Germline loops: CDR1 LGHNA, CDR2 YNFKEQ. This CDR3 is CASSQEGGQEREQYF. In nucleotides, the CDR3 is TGTGCCAGCAGCCAAGAGGGAGGGCAGGAACGCGAGCAGTACTTC.

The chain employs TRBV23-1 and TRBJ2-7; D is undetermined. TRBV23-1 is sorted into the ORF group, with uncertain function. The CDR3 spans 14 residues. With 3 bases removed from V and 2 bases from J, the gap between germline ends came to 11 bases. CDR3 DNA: TGCGCCAGCAGTCATCCCGGACGAGCCTACGAGCAGTACTTC. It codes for CASSHPGRAYEQYF.

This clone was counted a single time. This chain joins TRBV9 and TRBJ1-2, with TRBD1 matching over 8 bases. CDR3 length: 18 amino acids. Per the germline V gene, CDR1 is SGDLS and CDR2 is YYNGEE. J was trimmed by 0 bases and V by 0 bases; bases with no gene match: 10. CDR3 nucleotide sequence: TGTGCCAGCAGCGTAGACGCCCGGACAGGGCCGGCTAACTATGGCTACACCTTC. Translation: CASSVDARTGPANYGYTF.

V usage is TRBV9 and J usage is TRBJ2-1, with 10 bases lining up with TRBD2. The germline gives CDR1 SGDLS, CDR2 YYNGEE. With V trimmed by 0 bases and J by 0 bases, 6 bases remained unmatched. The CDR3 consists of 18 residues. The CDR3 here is CASSVDLAGVSSYNEQFF. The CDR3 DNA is TGTGCCAGCAGCGTAGACCTAGCGGGGGTGAGCTCCTACAATGAGCAGTTCTTC.

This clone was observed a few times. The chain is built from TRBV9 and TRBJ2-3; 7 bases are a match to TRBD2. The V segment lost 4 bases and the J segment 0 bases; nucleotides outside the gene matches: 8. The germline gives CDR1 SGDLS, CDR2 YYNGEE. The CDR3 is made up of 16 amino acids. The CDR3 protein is CASSSRLAASTDTQYF. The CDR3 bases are TGTGCCAGCAGCTCCCGACTAGCTGCTAGCACAGATACGCAGTATTTT.

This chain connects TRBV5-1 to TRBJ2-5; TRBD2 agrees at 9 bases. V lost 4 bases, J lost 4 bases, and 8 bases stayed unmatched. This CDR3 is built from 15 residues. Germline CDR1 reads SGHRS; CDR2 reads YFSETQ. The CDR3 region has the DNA TGCGCCAGCAGCAAGGGACTAGCTCTCGGAGAGACCCAGTACTTC. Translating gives CASSKGLALGETQYF.

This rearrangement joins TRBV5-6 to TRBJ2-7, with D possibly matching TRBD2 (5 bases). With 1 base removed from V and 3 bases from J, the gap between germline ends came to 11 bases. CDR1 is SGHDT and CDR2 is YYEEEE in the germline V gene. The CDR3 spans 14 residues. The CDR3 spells CASSLWTWSYEQYF. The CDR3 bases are TGTGCCAGCAGCTTGTGGACTTGGAGCTACGAGCAGTACTTC.